This T cell receptor beta chain was sequenced in a study of T cells after yellow fever vaccination. Study context: Where fractions had low cell numbers, libraries were prepared from them with the SMART-Seq v4 Ultra Low Input RNA kit. Findings and limits, study-wide: Booster samples showed a return of most primary-vaccination clones (about 96% CD4, approximately 90% CD8).

TCRdb called the 5' RACE reads again in MiXCR, with one record for every CDR3 protein. The table includes more than 450,000 distinct CDR3 sequences, 21% detected once. Per the germline V gene, CDR1 is WSHSY and CDR2 is SAAADI. This CDR3 is built from 14 residues. The ends were cut back, 6 bases at V and 3 bases at J, with 13 bases in the middle. With regard to this clonotype: The antigen remains undetermined.

The material sequenced was PBMCs, taken more than 20 days after the first yellow fever vaccination. The chain joins TRBV10-2 to TRBJ2-3; possibly TRBD1 for D (6 bases). The sequence was obtained from a man between 18 and 35 years old who received the YFV17D yellow fever vaccine. CDR3 region: CASRRTDLTDTQYF. The CDR3 bases are TGCGCCAGCAGGAGGACAGACCTGACAGATACGCAGTATTTT.